Below, one T cell receptor beta chain is given with its context. Its antigen is currently unknown. The data were taken from a study of graft-versus-host responses after intestinal transplantation. Clones were read by immunoSEQ multiplex PCR, and TCRdb kept only the in-frame ones, dropping some. The data show approximately 90,000 clones, under 95% seen once. The source material was unstimulated CD8+ T cells sorted from spleen or lymph node cells, sampled before transplant. The receptor comes from a human donor who was the organ donor for an intestinal transplant.

This CDR3 reads CASRPTGTVSYNEQFF. CDR3 nucleotides: TGCGCCAGCAGACCAACAGGGACCGTCTCCTACAATGAGCAGTTCTTC. This chain joins TRBV4-1 and TRBJ2-1; D perhaps matches TRBD1 (6 bases). V was shortened by 6 bases and J by 0 bases, with 15 bases between the two germline ends. CDR1 is MGHRA and CDR2 is YSYEKL in the germline V gene. The CDR3 has 16 residues.